These T cell receptor beta chains were read from a single sample in a study of cytomegalovirus exposure and HLA in healthy donors. The method was immunoSEQ multiplex PCR; TCRdb's version includes in-frame clones alone and lacks a portion of them. The data contain about 160,000 clones, 75% to 90% of them seen just once; the ten biggest clones take up 1.5% to 2%. Sequencing input: PBMCs. These receptors all come from a woman in her late teens or twenties in good health and CMV-seronegative. The conserved cysteine and the conserved F or W are not part of the CDR3 here.

13,TRBJ2-5,TRBV9,ASSVEEGAGETQY
12,TRBJ1-3,TRBV18,ASSPSSGGNTIY
10,TRBJ1-5,TRBV28,ASRPNNQPQH
11,TRBJ1-5,TRBV28,ASAAGGHQPQH
12,TRBJ2-5,TRBV7-8,ASSYREYQETQY
12,TRBJ1-1,TRBV7-8,ASSYRQGRPEAF
10,TRBJ1-2,TRBV29-1,SARQGIYGYT
14,TRBJ2-1,TRBV11-2,ASSPFGTGIGNEQF
15,TRBJ1-2,TRBV11-2,ASSLDSLGVSDYGYT
13,TRBJ1-1,TRBV2,ACSEETGGRTEAF
13,TRBJ1-2,TRBV18,ASSIRGRRDYGYT
12,TRBJ2-2,TRBV7-3,ASSLGGTTGELF
18,TRBJ2-1,TRBV2,ASSEQLSRKPNPRYNEQF
11,TRBJ2-6,TRBV7-8,ASRSSGANVLT
15,TRBJ1-5,TRBV4-1,ASSQDPVFPGYQPQH
12,TRBJ2-3,TRBV5-1,ASSGQGATDTQY
13,-,TRBV6-5,ASSYAAGGSYEQY
11,TRBJ1-2,TRBV18,ASSPPSGIGYT
12,TRBJ2-5,TRBV27,ATRFRDTQETQY
11,TRBJ2-7,TRBV27,ASSLQQGLEQY
14,TRBJ2-7,TRBV2,AGSEANLGSSSEQY
10,TRBJ2-5,TRBV18,ASSQEGETQY
13,TRBJ2-5,TRBV9,ASSVGLGREETQY
13,TRBJ2-3,TRBV7-8,ASSPSGMGTDTQY
14,TRBJ1-5,TRBV7-9,SSSLDRGYSNQPQH